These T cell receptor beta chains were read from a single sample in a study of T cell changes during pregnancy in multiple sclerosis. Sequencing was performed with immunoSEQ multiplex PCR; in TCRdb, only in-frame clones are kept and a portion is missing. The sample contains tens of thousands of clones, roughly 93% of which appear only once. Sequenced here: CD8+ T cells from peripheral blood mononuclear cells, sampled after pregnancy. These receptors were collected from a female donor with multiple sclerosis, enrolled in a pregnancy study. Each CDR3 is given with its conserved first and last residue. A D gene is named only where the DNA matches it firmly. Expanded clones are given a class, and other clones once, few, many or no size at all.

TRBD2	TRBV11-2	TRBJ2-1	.	CASSLDPGTSGGNEQFF	TGTGCCAGCAGCTTAGATCCAGGAACTAGCGGGGGCAATGAGCAGTTCTTC
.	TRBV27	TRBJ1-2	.	CASSPSGTGGYGYTF	TGTGCCAGCAGTCCCTCCGGAACAGGCGGATATGGCTACACCTTC
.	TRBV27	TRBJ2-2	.	CASSLLNTGELFF	TGTGCCAGCAGTTTACTCAACACCGGGGAGCTGTTTTTT
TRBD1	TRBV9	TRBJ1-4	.	CASSGKTGLNEKLFF	TGTGCCAGCAGCGGAAAGACAGGGCTTAATGAAAAACTGTTTTTT
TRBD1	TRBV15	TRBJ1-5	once	CATNRGSGGSQPQHF	TGTGCCACCAATCGGGGGTCAGGGGGCAGTCAGCCCCAGCATTTT
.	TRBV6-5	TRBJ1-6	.	CASSFPGRNSPLHF	TGTGCCAGCAGTTTCCCCGGGAGGAATTCACCCCTCCACTTT
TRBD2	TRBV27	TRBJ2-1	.	CASRHPGLAEYNEQFF	TGTGCCAGCAGGCATCCGGGACTAGCGGAATACAATGAGCAGTTCTTC
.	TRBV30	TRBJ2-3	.	CAWSVAPTDTQYF	TGTGCCTGGAGTGTAGCGCCCACAGATACGCAGTATTTT
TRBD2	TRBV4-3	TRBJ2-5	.	CASSQDWLPSGGRQTQYF	TGCGCCAGCAGCCAAGATTGGCTACCTAGCGGGGGTCGGCAGACCCAGTACTTC
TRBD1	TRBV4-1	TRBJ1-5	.	CASSQDSGQGRQPQHF	TGCGCCAGCAGCCAAGATTCGGGACAGGGGCGTCAGCCCCAGCATTTT
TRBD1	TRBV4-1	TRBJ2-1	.	CASSLQKGQYNEQFF	TGCGCCAGCAGCCTCCAAAAGGGACAGTACAATGAGCAGTTCTTC
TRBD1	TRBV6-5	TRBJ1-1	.	CASNKRQGADTEAFF	TGTGCCAGCAACAAACGCCAGGGGGCGGATACTGAAGCTTTCTTT
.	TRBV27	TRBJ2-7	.	CASSSTDSRYEQYF	TGTGCCAGCAGTTCTACTGACAGCCGATACGAGCAGTACTTC
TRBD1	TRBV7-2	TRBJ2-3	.	CASSLGQGGRMDTQYF	TGTGCCAGCAGCTTGGGACAGGGGGGCAGAATGGATACGCAGTATTTT
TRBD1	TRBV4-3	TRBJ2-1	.	CASSRGTASYNEQFF	TGCGCCAGCAGCCGGGGGACAGCCTCCTACAATGAGCAGTTCTTC
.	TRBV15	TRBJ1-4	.	CATSRDIVGGVYTEKLFF	TGTGCCACCAGCAGAGATATCGTGGGGGGTGTTTACACGGAAAAACTGTTTTTT
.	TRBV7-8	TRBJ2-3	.	CASSAYIGNTDTQYF	TGTGCCAGCAGCGCTTACATCGGGAACACAGATACGCAGTATTTT
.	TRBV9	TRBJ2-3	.	CASSVASGTDTQYF	TGTGCCAGCAGCGTAGCTAGCGGCACAGATACGCAGTATTTT
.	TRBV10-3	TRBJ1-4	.	CAISGTGGLTTNEKLFF	TGTGCCATCAGTGGGACGGGGGGGCTGACAACTAATGAAAAACTGTTTTTT
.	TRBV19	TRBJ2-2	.	CASIPSNTGELFF	TGTGCCAGTATCCCCTCGAACACCGGGGAGCTGTTTTTT
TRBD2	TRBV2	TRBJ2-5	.	CASSETGTRGETQYF	TGTGCCAGCAGTGAAACCGGGACTAGGGGGGAGACCCAGTACTTC
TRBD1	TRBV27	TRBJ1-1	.	CASSPDRGSEAFF	TGTGCCAGCAGTCCGGACAGGGGATCTGAAGCTTTCTTT
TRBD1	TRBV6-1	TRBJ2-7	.	CASSEEVDRAYEQYF	TGTGCCAGCAGTGAAGAAGTGGACAGGGCCTACGAGCAGTACTTC
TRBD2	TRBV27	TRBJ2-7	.	CASSLGGRWEQYF	TGTGCCAGCAGTTTGGGCGGGAGGTGGGAGCAGTACTTC
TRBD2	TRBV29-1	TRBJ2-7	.	CSVEVTNLPPAGGYEQYF	TGCAGCGTTGAAGTCACGAACCTACCGCCAGCGGGAGGCTACGAGCAGTACTTC
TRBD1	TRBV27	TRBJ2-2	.	CASSFPSDRAGAGELFF	TGTGCCAGCAGTTTCCCCTCTGACAGGGCAGGGGCCGGGGAGCTGTTTTTT
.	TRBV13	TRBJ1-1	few	CASSLAQGKGEAFF	TGTGCCAGCAGCTTAGCGCAGGGGAAGGGTGAAGCTTTCTTT
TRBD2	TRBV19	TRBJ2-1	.	CASSPGGSAYNEQFF	TGTGCCAGTAGTCCGGGGGGGTCCGCCTACAATGAGCAGTTCTTC
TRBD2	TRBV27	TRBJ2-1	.	CASSPTSGRALTTYNEQFF	TGTGCCAGCAGTCCGACTAGCGGGAGGGCCCTTACTACCTACAATGAGCAGTTCTTC
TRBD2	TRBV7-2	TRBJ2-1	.	CASSLIGTSATEQFF	TGTGCCAGCAGCCTCATCGGGACTAGCGCTACTGAGCAGTTCTTC
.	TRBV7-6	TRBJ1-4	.	CASSLDKEMGGEKLFF	TGTGCCAGCAGCTTAGATAAAGAGATGGGGGGAGAAAAACTGTTTTTT
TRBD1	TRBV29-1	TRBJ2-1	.	CSVEDNIAKDREDNEQFF	TGCAGCGTTGAAGATAACATCGCAAAGGACAGGGAGGACAATGAGCAGTTCTTC
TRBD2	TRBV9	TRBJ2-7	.	CASSVAGGGSEQYF	TGTGCCAGCAGCGTAGCGGGAGGGGGTAGTGAGCAGTACTTC
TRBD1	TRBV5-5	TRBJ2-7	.	CASSSHTGAGEQYF	TGTGCCAGCAGCTCACATACAGGGGCCGGCGAGCAGTACTTC
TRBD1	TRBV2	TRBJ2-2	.	CASIAGTGDTGELFF	TGTGCCAGCATTGCCGGGACAGGGGACACCGGGGAGCTGTTTTTT
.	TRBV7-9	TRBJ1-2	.	CASSLGTRGTIIKGYGYTF	TGTGCCAGCAGCTTAGGGACCCGGGGGACCATCATAAAAGGCTATGGCTACACCTTC
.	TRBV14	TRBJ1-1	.	CASSQPGAGGQHEAFF	TGTGCCAGCAGCCAACCAGGGGCGGGGGGGCAACATGAAGCTTTCTTT
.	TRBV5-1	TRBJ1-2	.	CASSLEGERGYTF	TGCGCCAGCAGCTTGGAAGGAGAACGCGGCTACACCTTC
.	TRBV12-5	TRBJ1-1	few	CASGPGRADTEAFF	TGTGCTAGTGGTCCTGGGAGGGCTGACACTGAAGCTTTCTTT
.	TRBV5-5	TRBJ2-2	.	CASSLDRGMYTGELFF	TGTGCCAGCAGCTTGGATAGGGGGATGTACACCGGGGAGCTGTTTTTT
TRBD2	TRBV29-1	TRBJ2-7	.	CSVVASGFSYEQYF	TGCAGCGTTGTGGCTAGCGGTTTCTCCTACGAGCAGTACTTC
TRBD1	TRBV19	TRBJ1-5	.	CASEGQSGNSNQPQHF	TGTGCCAGTGAGGGACAGTCGGGAAATAGCAATCAGCCCCAGCATTTT
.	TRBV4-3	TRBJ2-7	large	CASSQESGGAYEQYF	TGCGCCAGCAGCCAAGAATCGGGGGGCGCCTACGAGCAGTACTTC
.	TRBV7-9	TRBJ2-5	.	CASSRSDTGYQETQYF	TGTGCCAGCAGCCGCTCTGATACAGGGTACCAAGAGACCCAGTACTTC
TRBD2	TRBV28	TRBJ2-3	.	CASSLGAGGTDTQYF	TGTGCCAGCAGTTTGGGTGCGGGAGGAACAGATACGCAGTATTTT
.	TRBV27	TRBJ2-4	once	CASSSGQLAKNIQYF	TGTGCCAGCAGTTCCGGACAGTTAGCCAAAAACATTCAGTACTTC
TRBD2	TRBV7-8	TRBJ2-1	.	CASSLSGLAGGREQFF	TGTGCCAGCAGCTTATCTGGACTAGCGGGGGGGAGAGAGCAGTTCTTC
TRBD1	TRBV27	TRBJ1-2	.	CASSSSPGTADGYTF	TGTGCCAGCAGTTCCTCCCCCGGGACAGCGGATGGCTACACCTTC
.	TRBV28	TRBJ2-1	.	CASSPRGDDEQFF	TGTGCCAGCAGCCCCCGGGGAGATGATGAGCAGTTCTTC
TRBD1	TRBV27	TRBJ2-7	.	CASRPDRVAYEQYF	TGTGCCAGCCGGCCCGACAGGGTAGCCTACGAGCAGTACTTC